The 5 T cell receptor beta chains given below trace back to one sample, sequenced in a study of blood T cell repertoires in COVID-19. The protocol was immunoSEQ multiplex PCR, while the TCRdb copy is restricted to in-frame clones and leaves out a portion. The sample shows about 34,000 clones, 93% of them seen only once. Sequencing used peripheral blood. These receptors came from a human donor in a cohort sampled during active COVID-19.

The chain employs TRBV3-1 (or the pseudogene TRBV3-2) and TRBJ2-7; 13 bases align to TRBD2. This CDR3 region has 15 residues. Germline V gives CDR1 LGHDT, CDR2 YNNKEL (reference sequence). The V and J ends lost 3 bases and 3 bases, in that order; junction bases with no gene match: 2. DNA of the CDR3: TGTGCCAGCAGCCAGGGACTAGCGGGATTCTACGAGCAGTACTTC. This codes for CASSQGLAGFYEQYF.

In DNA form, the CDR3 reads TGTGCCACCAGCTACCGACAGGTCCCCCAGATAATGGAGCAGTTCTTC. Translated, it gives CATSYRQVPQIMEQFF. V is TRBV15 and J is TRBJ2-1; possibly TRBD1 for D (6 bases). With 5 bases removed from V and 10 bases from J, the gap between germline ends came to 24 bases. CDR1 is LNHNV and CDR2 is YYDKDF in the germline V gene (reference sequence). CDR3 size: 16 residues.

The chain recombines TRBV7-6 with TRBJ2-7, with 7 bases lining up with TRBD1. V trimming: 5 bases; J trimming: 5 bases; junction bases outside the gene matches: 3. Germline V lookup: CDR1 SGHVS, CDR2 FNYEAQ. There are 12 residues in the CDR3. The CDR3 reads CASSLTGNEQYF. In DNA form, the CDR3 reads TGTGCCAGCAGCCTGACAGGGAACGAGCAGTACTTC.

The rearrangement joins TRBV15 to TRBJ2-1; TRBD2 agrees at 8 bases. This CDR3 is built from 16 residues. V gave up 2 bases and J gave up 2 bases; unmatched junction bases: 5. Germline V gene lookup returns CDR1 LNHNV and CDR2 YYDKDF (reference sequence). The CDR3 sequence is CATSRKQGLAYNEQFF. The DNA for the CDR3 is TGTGCCACCAGCAGAAAGCAGGGACTAGCCTACAATGAGCAGTTCTTC.

The chain links TRBV6-5 to TRBJ1-2, with D possibly matching TRBD1 (6 bases). CDR1 and CDR2 (germline): MNHEY, SVGAGI. CDR3 size: 12 residues. The CDR3 is CTSQDRNYGYTF. The CDR3 bases are TGTACTTCTCAGGACAGAAACTATGGCTACACCTTC.